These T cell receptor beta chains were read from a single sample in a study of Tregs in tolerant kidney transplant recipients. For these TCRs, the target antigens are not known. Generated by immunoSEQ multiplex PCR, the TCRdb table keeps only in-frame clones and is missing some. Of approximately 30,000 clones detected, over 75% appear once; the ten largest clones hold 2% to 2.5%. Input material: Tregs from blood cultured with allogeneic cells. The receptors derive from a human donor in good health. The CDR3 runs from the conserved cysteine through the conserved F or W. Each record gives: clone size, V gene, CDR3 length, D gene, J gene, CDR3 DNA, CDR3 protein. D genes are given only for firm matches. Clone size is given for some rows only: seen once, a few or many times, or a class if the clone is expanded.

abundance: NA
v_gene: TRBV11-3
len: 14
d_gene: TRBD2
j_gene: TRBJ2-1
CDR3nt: TGTGCCAGCAGCTTAAAGGGAGGGCGCAATGAGCAGTTCTTC
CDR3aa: CASSLKGGRNEQFF

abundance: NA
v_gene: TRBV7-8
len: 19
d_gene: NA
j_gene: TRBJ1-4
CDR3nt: TGTGCCAGCAGCTTAGCGCCAGGAGGGGGGTCGGGCACTAATGAAAAACTGTTTTTT
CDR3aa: CASSLAPGGGSGTNEKLFF

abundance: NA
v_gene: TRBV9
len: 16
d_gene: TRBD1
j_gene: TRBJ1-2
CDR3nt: TGTGCCAGCAGCCGTGATGTTGGGGACAGGGGACGGGGCTACACCTTC
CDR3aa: CASSRDVGDRGRGYTF

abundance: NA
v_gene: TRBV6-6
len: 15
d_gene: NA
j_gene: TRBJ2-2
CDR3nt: TGTGCCAGCAGCCCCAGGGGTATGAACACCGGGGAGCTGTTTTTT
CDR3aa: CASSPRGMNTGELFF

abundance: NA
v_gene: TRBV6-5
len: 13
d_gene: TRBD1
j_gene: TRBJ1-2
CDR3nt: TGTGCCAGCAGGCTTACAGGGGGCTATGGCTACACCTTC
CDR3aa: CASRLTGGYGYTF

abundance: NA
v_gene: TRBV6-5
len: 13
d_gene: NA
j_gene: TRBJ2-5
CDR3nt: TGTGCCAGCAGCCAAGCGATTCAAGAGACCCAGTACTTC
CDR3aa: CASSQAIQETQYF

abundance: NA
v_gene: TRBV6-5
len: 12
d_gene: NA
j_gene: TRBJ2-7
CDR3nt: TGTGCCAGCAGACAGGGTCAGTACGAGCAGTACTTC
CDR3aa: CASRQGQYEQYF

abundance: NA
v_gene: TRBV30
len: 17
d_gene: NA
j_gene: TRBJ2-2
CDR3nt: TGTGCCTGGAAACGACCCCCGACAGGATCGAACACCGGGGAGCTGTTTTTT
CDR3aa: CAWKRPPTGSNTGELFF

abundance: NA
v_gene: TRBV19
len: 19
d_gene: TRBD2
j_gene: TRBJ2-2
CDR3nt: TGTGCCAGTAGTACGCCGGGACTAGCGGGCTCCTTTAACACCGGGGAGCTGTTTTTT
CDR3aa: CASSTPGLAGSFNTGELFF

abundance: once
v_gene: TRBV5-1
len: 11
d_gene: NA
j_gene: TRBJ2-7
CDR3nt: TGCGCCAGCAGCTCCACGGGGGAGCAGTACTTC
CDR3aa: CASSSTGEQYF

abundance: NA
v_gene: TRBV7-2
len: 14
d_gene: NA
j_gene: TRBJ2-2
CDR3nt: TGTGCCAGCAGCCTGGGACTGAACACCGGGGAGCTGTTTTTT
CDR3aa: CASSLGLNTGELFF

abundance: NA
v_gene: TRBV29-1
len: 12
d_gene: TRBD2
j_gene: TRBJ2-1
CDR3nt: TGCAGCGTTGAACGTATAGGCGGGGGGCAGTTCTTC
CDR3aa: CSVERIGGGQFF

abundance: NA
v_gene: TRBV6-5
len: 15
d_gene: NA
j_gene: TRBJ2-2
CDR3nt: TGTGCCAGCAGCTCAGCCTCGTGGCCCCGGGGGGAGCTGTTTTTT
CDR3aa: CASSSASWPRGELFF

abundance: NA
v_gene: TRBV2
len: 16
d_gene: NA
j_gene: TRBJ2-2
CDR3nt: TGTGCCAGCACCCGGTCTCCGGAGGGTCTGGCGGGGGAGCTGTTTTTT
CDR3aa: CASTRSPEGLAGELFF

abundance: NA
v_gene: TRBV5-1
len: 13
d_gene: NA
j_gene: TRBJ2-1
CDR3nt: TGCGCCAGCAGCTTGGGCGTGGATAATGAGCAGTTCTTC
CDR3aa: CASSLGVDNEQFF

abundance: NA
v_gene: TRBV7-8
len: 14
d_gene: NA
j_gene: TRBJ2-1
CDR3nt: TGTGCCAGCAGCTTAGGGCATAGCGCGGGGGAGCAGTTCTTC
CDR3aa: CASSLGHSAGEQFF

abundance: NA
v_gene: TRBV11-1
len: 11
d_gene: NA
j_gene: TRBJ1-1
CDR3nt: TGTGCCAGCAGCTTAGGGGAGTTGACTTTCTTT
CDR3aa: CASSLGELTFF

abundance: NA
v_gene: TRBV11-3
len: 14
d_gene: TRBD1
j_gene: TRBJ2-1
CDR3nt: TGTGCCAGCAGCTTCGGAACAGGGGGGAATGAGCAGTTCTTC
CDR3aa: CASSFGTGGNEQFF

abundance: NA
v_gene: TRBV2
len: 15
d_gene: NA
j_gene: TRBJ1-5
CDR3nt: TGTGCCAGCAGTGCTGCAGGGATGAACAATCAGCCCCAGCATTTT
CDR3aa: CASSAAGMNNQPQHF

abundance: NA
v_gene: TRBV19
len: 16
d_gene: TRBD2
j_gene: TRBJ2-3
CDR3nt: TGTGCCAGTAGTACCAGAGGGAGGGCTAGCACAGATACGCAGTATTTT
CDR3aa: CASSTRGRASTDTQYF

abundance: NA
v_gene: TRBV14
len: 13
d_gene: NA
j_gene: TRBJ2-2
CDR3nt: TGTGCCAGCAGCCAAGTGATCACCGGGGAGCTGTTTTTT
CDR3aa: CASSQVITGELFF

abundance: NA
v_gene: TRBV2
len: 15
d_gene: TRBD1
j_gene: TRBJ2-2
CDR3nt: TGTGCCAGCAAAGGTTCAGGGGGCGAAACCGGGGAGCTGTTTTTT
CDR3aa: CASKGSGGETGELFF

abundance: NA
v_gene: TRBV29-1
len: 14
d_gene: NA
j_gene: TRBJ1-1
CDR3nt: TGCAGCGTTGTGAAGACAGGACTGAACACTGAAGCTTTCTTT
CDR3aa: CSVVKTGLNTEAFF

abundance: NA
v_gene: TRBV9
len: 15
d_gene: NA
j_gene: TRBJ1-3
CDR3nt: TGTGCCAGCAGCGGTGGAGGTTACTCTGGAAACACCATATATTTT
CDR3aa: CASSGGGYSGNTIYF

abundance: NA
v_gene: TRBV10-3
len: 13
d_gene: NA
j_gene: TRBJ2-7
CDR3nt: TGTGCCATCAGTGGGGACCCAATTCAGGAGCAGTACTTC
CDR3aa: CAISGDPIQEQYF

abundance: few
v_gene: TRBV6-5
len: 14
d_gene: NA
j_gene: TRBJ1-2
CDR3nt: TGTGCCAGCAGCAAAACAGGGAGCGGCTATGGCTACACCTTC
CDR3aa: CASSKTGSGYGYTF

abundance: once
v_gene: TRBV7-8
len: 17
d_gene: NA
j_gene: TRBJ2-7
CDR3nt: TGTGCCAGCAGCTCCCCCCTTAGCCGGGACCTGACGGAGGAGCAGTACTTC
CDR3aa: CASSSPLSRDLTEEQYF

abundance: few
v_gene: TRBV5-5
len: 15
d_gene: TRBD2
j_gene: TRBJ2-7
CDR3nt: TGTGCCAGCAGCTTGGTCCTAGCGGGATCCTACGAGCAGTACTTC
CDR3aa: CASSLVLAGSYEQYF

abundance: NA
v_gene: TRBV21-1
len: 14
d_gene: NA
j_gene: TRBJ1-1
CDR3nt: TGTGCCAGCAGCTCGGCACAGGAAAACACTGAAGCTTTCTTT
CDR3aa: CASSSAQENTEAFF

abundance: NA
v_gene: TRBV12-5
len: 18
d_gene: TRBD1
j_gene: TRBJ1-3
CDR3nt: TGTGCTAGTGGTTTGGTACTCGGGGACAGGGACTCAGGAAACACCATATATTTT
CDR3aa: CASGLVLGDRDSGNTIYF

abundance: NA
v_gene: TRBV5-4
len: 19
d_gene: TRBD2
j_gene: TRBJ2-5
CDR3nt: TGTGCCAGCCTATCAACCTCGACTAGCGGGAGGGCCCTCGTTGAGACCCAGTACTTC
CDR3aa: CASLSTSTSGRALVETQYF

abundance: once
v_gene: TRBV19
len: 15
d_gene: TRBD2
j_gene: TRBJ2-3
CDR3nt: TGTGCCAGTGGCGAGGGTAGCGGGTACACAGATACGCAGTATTTT
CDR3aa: CASGEGSGYTDTQYF

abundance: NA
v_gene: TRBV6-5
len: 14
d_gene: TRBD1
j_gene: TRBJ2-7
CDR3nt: TGTGCCAGCAGTTACTGGGACAGCCCCTACGAGCAGTACTTC
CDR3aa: CASSYWDSPYEQYF

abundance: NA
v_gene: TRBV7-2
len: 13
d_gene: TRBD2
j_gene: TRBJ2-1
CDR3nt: TGTGCCAGCAGCTTAGAGCGGGAGGGTGAGCAGTTCTTC
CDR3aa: CASSLEREGEQFF

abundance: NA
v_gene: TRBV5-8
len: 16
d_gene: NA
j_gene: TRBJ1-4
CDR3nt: TGTGCCAGCAGACCCACCCGTACGGGACAAACTGAAAAACTGTTTTTT
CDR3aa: CASRPTRTGQTEKLFF

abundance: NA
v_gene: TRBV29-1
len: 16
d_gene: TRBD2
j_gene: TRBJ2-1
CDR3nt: TGCAACGTTGAGGTAGCGGGAGGGCCTTTCTACAATGAGCAGTTCTTC
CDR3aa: CNVEVAGGPFYNEQFF

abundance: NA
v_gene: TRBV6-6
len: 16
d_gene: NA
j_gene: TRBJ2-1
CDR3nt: TGTGCCAGCAGTTACTTCGGGGCTCCAACCTACAATGAGCAGTTCTTC
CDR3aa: CASSYFGAPTYNEQFF

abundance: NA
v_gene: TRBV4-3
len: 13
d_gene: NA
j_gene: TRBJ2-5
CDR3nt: TGCGCCAGCAGCCGGCTGGGCGGGGAGACCCAGTACTTC
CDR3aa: CASSRLGGETQYF

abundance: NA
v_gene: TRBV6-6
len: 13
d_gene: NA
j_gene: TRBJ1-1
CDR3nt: TGTGCCAGCAGTCGCGACGAGGGCGCTGAAGCTTTCTTT
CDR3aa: CASSRDEGAEAFF

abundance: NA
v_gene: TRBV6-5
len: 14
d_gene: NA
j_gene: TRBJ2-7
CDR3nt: TGTGCCAGCAGTTACAGGGGACAAACCTACGAGCAGTACTTC
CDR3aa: CASSYRGQTYEQYF

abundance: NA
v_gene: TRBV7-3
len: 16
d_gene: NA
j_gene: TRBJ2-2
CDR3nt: TGTGCCAGCAGCTTAAACCCCCTCAGAAACACCGGGGAGCTGTTTTTT
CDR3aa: CASSLNPLRNTGELFF

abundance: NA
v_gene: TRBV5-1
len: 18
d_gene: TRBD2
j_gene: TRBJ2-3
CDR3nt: TGCGCCAGCAGCTTGGGGGGAACCGGGACTAGCGGCACAGATACGCAGTATTTT
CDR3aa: CASSLGGTGTSGTDTQYF

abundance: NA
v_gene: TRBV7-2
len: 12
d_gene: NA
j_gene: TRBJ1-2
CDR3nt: TGTGCCAGCAGCTTAGAGAGGGCGGGCTACACCTTC
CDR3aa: CASSLERAGYTF

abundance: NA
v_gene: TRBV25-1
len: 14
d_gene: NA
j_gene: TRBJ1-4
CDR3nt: TGTGCCAGCAGTGTAGGTGGGACTAATGAAAAACTGTTTTTT
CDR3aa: CASSVGGTNEKLFF

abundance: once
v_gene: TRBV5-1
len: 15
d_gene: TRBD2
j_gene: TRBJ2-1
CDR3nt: TGCGCCAGCAGCTTACTAGCGACGTCCTACAATGAGCAGTTCTTC
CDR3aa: CASSLLATSYNEQFF

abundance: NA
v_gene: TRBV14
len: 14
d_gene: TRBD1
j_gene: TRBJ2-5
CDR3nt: TGTGCCAGCAGCCAAGTACAGGGGGCAAAGACCCAGTACTTC
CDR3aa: CASSQVQGAKTQYF

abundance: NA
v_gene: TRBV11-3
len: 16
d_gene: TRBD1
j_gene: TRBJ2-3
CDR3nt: TGTGCCAGCAGCTTACGATCGGGACAGGGTGCAGATACGCAGTATTTT
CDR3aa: CASSLRSGQGADTQYF

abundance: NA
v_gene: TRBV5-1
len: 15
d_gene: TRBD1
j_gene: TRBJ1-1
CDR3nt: TGCGCCAGCAGCCCACAGGGGCCCCCGAACACTGAAGCTTTCTTT
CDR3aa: CASSPQGPPNTEAFF

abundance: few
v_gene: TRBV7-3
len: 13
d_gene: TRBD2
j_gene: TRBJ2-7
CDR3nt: TGTGCCAGCAGCTTAATAGCGGGAAGTGAGCAGTACTTC
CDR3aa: CASSLIAGSEQYF

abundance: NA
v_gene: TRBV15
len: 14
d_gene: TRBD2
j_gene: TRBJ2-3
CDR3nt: TGTGCCACCGGCGGGGACTACCCCACAGATACGCAGTATTTT
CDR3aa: CATGGDYPTDTQYF

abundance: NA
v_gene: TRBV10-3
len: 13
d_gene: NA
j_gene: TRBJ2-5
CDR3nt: TGTGCCATCAGTCGGGACTTTCAAGAGACCCAGTACTTC
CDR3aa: CAISRDFQETQYF

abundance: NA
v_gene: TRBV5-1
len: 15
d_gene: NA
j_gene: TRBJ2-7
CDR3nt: TGCGCCAGCAGCTTTTCTGGGGTACCCCCCTACGAGCAGTACTTC
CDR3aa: CASSFSGVPPYEQYF

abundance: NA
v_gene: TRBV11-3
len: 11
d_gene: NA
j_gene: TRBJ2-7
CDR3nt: TGTGCCAGCAGCCGCCACTACGAGCAGTACTTC
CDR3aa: CASSRHYEQYF

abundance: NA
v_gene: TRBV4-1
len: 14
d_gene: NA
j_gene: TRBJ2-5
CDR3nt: TGCGCCAGCAGCCTCCCACGGGACCAAGAGACCCAGTACTTC
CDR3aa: CASSLPRDQETQYF

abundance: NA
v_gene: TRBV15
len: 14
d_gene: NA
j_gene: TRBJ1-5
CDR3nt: TGTGCCACCAGCAAGGGATTAGTTAATCAGCCCCAGCATTTT
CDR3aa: CATSKGLVNQPQHF

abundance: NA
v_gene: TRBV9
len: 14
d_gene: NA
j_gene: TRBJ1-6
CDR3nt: TGTGCCAGCAGCGTAGGGGGAAACGATTCACCCCTCCACTTT
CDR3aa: CASSVGGNDSPLHF

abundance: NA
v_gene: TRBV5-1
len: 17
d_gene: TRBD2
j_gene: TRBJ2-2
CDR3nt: TGCGCCAGCAGCCCGCCTGGACTAGCGGGGGGCACCGGGGAGCTGTTTTTT
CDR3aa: CASSPPGLAGGTGELFF

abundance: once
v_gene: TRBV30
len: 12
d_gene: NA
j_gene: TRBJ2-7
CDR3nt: TGTGCCTGGAGTGTAAACGGGTACGAGCAGTACTTC
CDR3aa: CAWSVNGYEQYF